This record looks at one TCR beta chain sequence and its context. The antigen is undetermined. Only in-frame clones appear in the TCRdb table, and some are missing; sequencing was by immunoSEQ multiplex PCR. The table includes about 73,000 clones, 85% to 90% detected once. These data are taken from a study of OX40 agonist ivuxolimab in advanced cancers. The ends lost 1 base at V and 7 bases at J; junction bases unmatched: 3. The CDR3 loop spans 13 amino acids. CDR1 and CDR2 (germline): SGHVS, FQNEAQ. Overall study results and limits: Part of the nonresponder group also had normalized T-cell clonal expansion that was low. Average numbers of expanded clones were greater in CD8+ T cells than in CD4+.

The clonotype comes from an adult with an advanced solid tumor such as melanoma, head and neck, liver or kidney cancer. This specimen consisted of CD4+ or CD8+ T cells sorted from blood, obtained in a trial of the OX40 agonist ivuxolimab. The chain joins TRBV7-8 to TRBJ1-2; TRBD1 matches 7 bases. CDR3 amino acids: CASSLGQGLGYTF. In nucleotides, the CDR3 is TGTGCCAGCAGCTTAGGACAGGGTCTTGGCTACACCTTC. The whole variable domain, remainder taken from reference TRBV7-8 and TRBJ1-2, is GAGVSQSPRYKVAKRGQDVALRCDPISGHVSLFWYQQALGQGPEFLTYFQNEAQLDKSGLPSDRFFAERPEGSVSTLKIQRTQQEDSAVYLCASSLGQGLGYTFGSGTRLTVV.